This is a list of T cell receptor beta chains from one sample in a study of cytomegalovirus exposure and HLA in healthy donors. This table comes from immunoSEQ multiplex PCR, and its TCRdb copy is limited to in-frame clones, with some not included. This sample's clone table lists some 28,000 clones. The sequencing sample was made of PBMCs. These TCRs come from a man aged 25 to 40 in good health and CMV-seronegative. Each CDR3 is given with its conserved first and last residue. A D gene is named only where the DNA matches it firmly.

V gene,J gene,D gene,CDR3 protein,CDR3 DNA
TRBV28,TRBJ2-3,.,CASTQQGSTDTQYF,TGTGCCAGCACCCAACAGGGTAGCACAGATACGCAGTATTTT
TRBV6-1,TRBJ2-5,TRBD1,CASRQGLQETQYF,TGTGCCAGCAGACAGGGGTTACAAGAGACCCAGTACTTC
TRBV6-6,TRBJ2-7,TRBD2,CASRAGRTYEQYF,TGTGCCAGCAGAGCGGGAAGGACCTACGAGCAGTACTTC
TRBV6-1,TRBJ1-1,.,CASIRPAQGWTEAFF,TGTGCCAGCATACGTCCGGCTCAGGGATGGACTGAAGCTTTCTTT
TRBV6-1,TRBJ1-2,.,CASRKDGGYGYTF,TGTGCCAGCAGGAAGGACGGAGGGTATGGCTACACCTTC
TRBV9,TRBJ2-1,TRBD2,CASSIASGRAGEQFF,TGTGCCAGCAGCATCGCTAGCGGGAGGGCCGGTGAGCAGTTCTTC
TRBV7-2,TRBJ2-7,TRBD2,CASSSGLAAYEQYF,TGTGCCAGCAGCTCCGGACTAGCGGCCTACGAGCAGTACTTC
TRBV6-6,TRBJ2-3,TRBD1,CASSGQGTDTQYF,TGTGCCAGCAGCGGACAGGGCACAGATACGCAGTATTTT
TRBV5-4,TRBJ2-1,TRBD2,CASSLGLAGGQGNEQFF,TGTGCCAGCAGCTTGGGTCTAGCGGGAGGGCAGGGCAATGAGCAGTTCTTC
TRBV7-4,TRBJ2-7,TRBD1,CASSHLLRQGPSEQYF,TGTGCCAGCAGCCACCTCCTTAGACAGGGTCCTAGCGAGCAGTACTTC
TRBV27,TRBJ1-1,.,CASSLSAGANTEAFF,TGTGCCAGCAGTTTATCGGCAGGGGCCAACACTGAAGCTTTCTTT
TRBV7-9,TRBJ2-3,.,CASSPPADTQYF,TGTGCCAGCAGCCCTCCCGCAGATACGCAGTATTTT
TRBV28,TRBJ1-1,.,CASTRGWGTEAFF,TGTGCCAGCACTAGGGGATGGGGCACTGAAGCTTTCTTT
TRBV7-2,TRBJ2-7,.,CASSLGPEYYEQYF,TGTGCCAGCAGCTTAGGGCCAGAATACTACGAGCAGTACTTC
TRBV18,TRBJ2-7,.,CASSPPDSPEQYF,TGTGCCAGCTCACCACCGGACAGCCCCGAGCAGTACTTC
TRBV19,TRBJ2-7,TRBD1,CASSDPGTGGRGSSYEQYF,TGTGCCAGTAGTGATCCGGGGACAGGGGGTCGCGGCAGCTCCTACGAGCAGTACTTC
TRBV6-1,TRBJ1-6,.,CASSGGGRPLHF,TGTGCCAGCAGTGGGGGGGGCAGACCCCTCCACTTT
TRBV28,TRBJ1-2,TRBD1,CASSLPGQDGYGYTF,TGTGCCAGCAGTTTGCCCGGACAGGACGGCTATGGCTACACCTTC
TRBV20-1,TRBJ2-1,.,CSGTSEVEQFF,TGCAGCGGGACTTCCGAGGTTGAGCAGTTCTTC
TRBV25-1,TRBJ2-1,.,CASSEYLLDEQFF,TGTGCCAGCAGTGAATATCTACTAGATGAGCAGTTCTTC
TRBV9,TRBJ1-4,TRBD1,CASSVHRGFNEKLFF,TGTGCCAGCAGCGTCCACAGGGGTTTCAATGAAAAACTGTTTTTT
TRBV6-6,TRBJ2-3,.,CASSYSFTQYF,TGTGCCAGCAGTTACTCCTTCACGCAGTATTTT